Detailed here is one T cell receptor beta chain. This entry comes from a study of blood T cell repertoires in COVID-19. Whole-study context: Samples representing acute and convalescent COVID-19 were sourced from the United States, Italy and Spain. Sources were T cells, B-cell-depleted T cells, or PBMCs; the material itself was cDNA or gDNA.

As originally analysed: Estimates of nucleated cell counts were drawn from the amplification of reference gene primers. The assay was immunoSEQ multiplex PCR, and TCRdb's table has in-frame clones only and misses some. For V, J and clone size, that table is used; D and trimming come from the DNA. The profile shows about 200,000 clones, around 86% of them singletons. This CDR3 comprises 17 residues. Trimming took off 4 bases at V and 1 base at J, with 18 bases between the two ends. The germline V gene has CDR1 MNHNS and CDR2 SASEGT. The clonotype was recovered from a man aged 60 to 75 who had recovered from COVID-19. J is TRBJ2-3 and V is TRBV6-1; D might be TRBD2 (6 bases). Sequencing was carried out using peripheral blood. Written as DNA, the CDR3 is TGTGCCAGCAGTGCCACCCGAGGGCGGGATGGCACAGATACGCAGTATTTT. It is translated as CASSATRGRDGTDTQYF.